The rows below give T cell receptor beta chains drawn from one sample of a study of T-cell memory formation after mild COVID-19. From the 5' RACE reads, TCRdb called clonotypes with MiXCR, one entry per CDR3 protein. Here the sample spans some 57,000 distinct CDR3 sequences, 12% being singletons. The sample comprised PBMCs or a T cell subset sorted from them (not recorded which). These receptors were obtained from a man younger than 35 who had mild COVID-19 (a few samples of this study predate the infection). Cell type and time point are not known. The CDR3 runs from the conserved cysteine through the conserved F or W. Each record gives: D gene, clone size, V gene, J gene, CDR3 DNA, CDR3 protein. D genes are given only for firm matches. Not every row has a clone size; where given, it reads once, few, many or a size class.

>TRBD1|NA|TRBV18|TRBJ1-4
TGTGCCAGCTCACTCCGGACAGGAACTAATGAAAAACTGTTTTTT
CASSLRTGTNEKLFF
>TRBD1|few|TRBV12-3/TRBV12-4|TRBJ2-7
TGTGCCAGCAGTTTCGGACAGGGAACCTACGAGCAGTACTTC
CASSFGQGTYEQYF
>NA|hyperexpanded|TRBV20-1|TRBJ1-1
TGCAGTGCTAGGGTTCGCGACACTGAAGCTTTCTTT
CSARVRDTEAFF
>NA|NA|TRBV5-1|TRBJ2-5
TGCGCCAGCAGCCCAAAGTACCAAGAGACCCAGTACTTC
CASSPKYQETQYF
>TRBD2|few|TRBV12-3/TRBV12-4|TRBJ2-3
TGTGCCAGCAGTCCCGGACTAGCGGGGGGCACAGATACGCAGTATTTT
CASSPGLAGGTDTQYF
>TRBD1|few|TRBV5-4|TRBJ1-1
TGTGCCAGCAGCTATGGGACAGCCGTCCGGAACACTGAAGCTTTCTTT
CASSYGTAVRNTEAFF
>TRBD1|NA|TRBV9|TRBJ2-1
TGTGCCAGCACGACAGGGGGGGCTACCAATGAGCAGTTCTTC
CASTTGGATNEQFF
>NA|few|TRBV7-2|TRBJ2-5
TGTGCCAGCAGCTCCTCCCGTGGGGAGACCCAGTACTTC
CASSSSRGETQYF
>NA|many|TRBV7-2|TRBJ1-2
TGTGCCAGCAGCCTAGACCAGCACTATGGCTACACCTTC
CASSLDQHYGYTF
>NA|NA|TRBV10-3|TRBJ2-1
TGTGCCATCGCTTCGGGACAAAGATTAATGGCCTACAATGAGCAGTTCTTC
CAIASGQRLMAYNEQFF
>NA|many|TRBV20-1|TRBJ2-6
TGCAGTGCGGACAGTGGAAGGGCCAACGTCCTGACTTTC
CSADSGRANVLTF
>NA|many|TRBV24-1|TRBJ2-2
TGTGCCACCAGTGATCAGACGGTCACCGGGGAGCTGTTTTTT
CATSDQTVTGELFF
>NA|many|TRBV30|TRBJ2-7
TGTGCCTCACAGGGTGGGGACTACGAGCAGTACTTC
CASQGGDYEQYF
>NA|few|TRBV7-7|TRBJ2-2
TGTGCTAGCAGCGCCTCGTGGACCGGGGAGCTGTTTTTT
CASSASWTGELFF
>NA|many|TRBV2|TRBJ2-5
TGTGCCAGCAATCAGCTAGACCAAGAGACCCAGTACTTC
CASNQLDQETQYF
>NA|NA|TRBV7-3|TRBJ2-1
TGTGCCAGCAGCTTAGTGCCCAGCTATAGCTCCTACAATGAGCAGTTCTTC
CASSLVPSYSSYNEQFF
>NA|once|TRBV2|TRBJ1-2
TGTGCCAGCAGTGAAGAGACTTCTAACTATGGCTACACCTTC
CASSEETSNYGYTF
>NA|NA|TRBV15|TRBJ2-2
TGTGCCACCAGCAGAGATCGTTCGATGGATGCCGGGGAGCTGTTTTTT
CATSRDRSMDAGELFF
>NA|NA|TRBV6-1|TRBJ1-5
TGTGCCAGCACCCCTCAGACGAGCGGTCCGGGGCCCCAGCATTTT
CASTPQTSGPGPQHF
>NA|few|TRBV7-8|TRBJ1-2
TGTGCCAGCAGCTTAGAAGGAACCGGCTACACCTTC
CASSLEGTGYTF
>NA|NA|TRBV20-1|TRBJ1-2
TGCAGTGCTAGGGTCCAGTCCACCGATGGCTACACCTTC
CSARVQSTDGYTF
>NA|few|TRBV5-1|TRBJ1-1
TGCGCCAGCAGCTTGAGGGATGGAGGCACTGAAGCTTTCTTT
CASSLRDGGTEAFF
>NA|NA|TRBV7-2|TRBJ1-1
TGTGCCAGCAGCTTATTTTCGGGTAGGGCTTTCTTT
CASSLFSGRAFF
>TRBD2|few|TRBV10-2|TRBJ2-7
TGCGCCAGCAGTGGACTAGCGGTGGTGGTTTTCTACGAGCAGTACTTC
CASSGLAVVVFYEQYF
>NA|few|TRBV4-3|TRBJ1-5
TGCGCCAGCAGCCAAGATTCACATCCGAAGGGTCAGCCCCAGCATTTT
CASSQDSHPKGQPQHF
>NA|many|TRBV7-3|TRBJ2-3
TGTGCCAGCAGCTTACCAGGGAGAGATACGCAGTATTTT
CASSLPGRDTQYF
>NA|NA|TRBV4-3|TRBJ2-1
TGCGCCAGCAGCCAAGTGGTCCCGGCCAATGAGCAGTTCTTC
CASSQVVPANEQFF
>NA|many|TRBV7-9|TRBJ1-2
TGTGCCAGCAGCCCCCGTGGGGCCGATGGCTACACCTTC
CASSPRGADGYTF
>NA|few|TRBV7-2|TRBJ2-5
TGTGCCAGCAGCTTAGGGGACCTTCGAAGGGAGACCCAGTACTTC
CASSLGDLRRETQYF
>TRBD1|many|TRBV5-1|TRBJ2-1
TGCGCCAGCAGCGGCGAGACAGGGGTATACAATGAGCAGTTCTTC
CASSGETGVYNEQFF
>TRBD2|few|TRBV6-2/TRBV6-3|TRBJ2-1
TGTGCCAGCAGTTACCGGAGCGGGGGGCGTAATGAGCAGTTCTTC
CASSYRSGGRNEQFF
>TRBD2|many|TRBV6-5|TRBJ2-3
TGTGCCAGCAGTGCAAACGGGGGGGGGTACACAGATACGCAGTATTTT
CASSANGGGYTDTQYF
>NA|few|TRBV28|TRBJ2-4
TGTGCCAGCAGACCCCACGCGGTACCTGGAAACATTCAGTACTTC
CASRPHAVPGNIQYF
>TRBD2|many|TRBV27|TRBJ2-5
TGTGCCAGCAGTATGTCTGGGAGCGGGGGTGGCGTAGAGACCCAGTACTTC
CASSMSGSGGGVETQYF
>NA|NA|TRBV6-4|TRBJ2-1
TGTGCCAGCAGTCCCACCTCCTACAATGAGCAGTTCTTC
CASSPTSYNEQFF
>TRBD2|few|TRBV24-1|TRBJ2-3
TGTGCCACCAGTGACCCCGGGGGGGTAGGAGATACGCAGTATTTT
CATSDPGGVGDTQYF
>TRBD2|many|TRBV27|TRBJ2-3
TGTGCCAGCAGTTTAACTAGCGGGGGGACAGATACGCAGTATTTT
CASSLTSGGTDTQYF
>NA|few|TRBV7-2|TRBJ2-1
TGTGCCAGCAGATCCCAGGGACCGTACAATGAGCAGTTCTTC
CASRSQGPYNEQFF